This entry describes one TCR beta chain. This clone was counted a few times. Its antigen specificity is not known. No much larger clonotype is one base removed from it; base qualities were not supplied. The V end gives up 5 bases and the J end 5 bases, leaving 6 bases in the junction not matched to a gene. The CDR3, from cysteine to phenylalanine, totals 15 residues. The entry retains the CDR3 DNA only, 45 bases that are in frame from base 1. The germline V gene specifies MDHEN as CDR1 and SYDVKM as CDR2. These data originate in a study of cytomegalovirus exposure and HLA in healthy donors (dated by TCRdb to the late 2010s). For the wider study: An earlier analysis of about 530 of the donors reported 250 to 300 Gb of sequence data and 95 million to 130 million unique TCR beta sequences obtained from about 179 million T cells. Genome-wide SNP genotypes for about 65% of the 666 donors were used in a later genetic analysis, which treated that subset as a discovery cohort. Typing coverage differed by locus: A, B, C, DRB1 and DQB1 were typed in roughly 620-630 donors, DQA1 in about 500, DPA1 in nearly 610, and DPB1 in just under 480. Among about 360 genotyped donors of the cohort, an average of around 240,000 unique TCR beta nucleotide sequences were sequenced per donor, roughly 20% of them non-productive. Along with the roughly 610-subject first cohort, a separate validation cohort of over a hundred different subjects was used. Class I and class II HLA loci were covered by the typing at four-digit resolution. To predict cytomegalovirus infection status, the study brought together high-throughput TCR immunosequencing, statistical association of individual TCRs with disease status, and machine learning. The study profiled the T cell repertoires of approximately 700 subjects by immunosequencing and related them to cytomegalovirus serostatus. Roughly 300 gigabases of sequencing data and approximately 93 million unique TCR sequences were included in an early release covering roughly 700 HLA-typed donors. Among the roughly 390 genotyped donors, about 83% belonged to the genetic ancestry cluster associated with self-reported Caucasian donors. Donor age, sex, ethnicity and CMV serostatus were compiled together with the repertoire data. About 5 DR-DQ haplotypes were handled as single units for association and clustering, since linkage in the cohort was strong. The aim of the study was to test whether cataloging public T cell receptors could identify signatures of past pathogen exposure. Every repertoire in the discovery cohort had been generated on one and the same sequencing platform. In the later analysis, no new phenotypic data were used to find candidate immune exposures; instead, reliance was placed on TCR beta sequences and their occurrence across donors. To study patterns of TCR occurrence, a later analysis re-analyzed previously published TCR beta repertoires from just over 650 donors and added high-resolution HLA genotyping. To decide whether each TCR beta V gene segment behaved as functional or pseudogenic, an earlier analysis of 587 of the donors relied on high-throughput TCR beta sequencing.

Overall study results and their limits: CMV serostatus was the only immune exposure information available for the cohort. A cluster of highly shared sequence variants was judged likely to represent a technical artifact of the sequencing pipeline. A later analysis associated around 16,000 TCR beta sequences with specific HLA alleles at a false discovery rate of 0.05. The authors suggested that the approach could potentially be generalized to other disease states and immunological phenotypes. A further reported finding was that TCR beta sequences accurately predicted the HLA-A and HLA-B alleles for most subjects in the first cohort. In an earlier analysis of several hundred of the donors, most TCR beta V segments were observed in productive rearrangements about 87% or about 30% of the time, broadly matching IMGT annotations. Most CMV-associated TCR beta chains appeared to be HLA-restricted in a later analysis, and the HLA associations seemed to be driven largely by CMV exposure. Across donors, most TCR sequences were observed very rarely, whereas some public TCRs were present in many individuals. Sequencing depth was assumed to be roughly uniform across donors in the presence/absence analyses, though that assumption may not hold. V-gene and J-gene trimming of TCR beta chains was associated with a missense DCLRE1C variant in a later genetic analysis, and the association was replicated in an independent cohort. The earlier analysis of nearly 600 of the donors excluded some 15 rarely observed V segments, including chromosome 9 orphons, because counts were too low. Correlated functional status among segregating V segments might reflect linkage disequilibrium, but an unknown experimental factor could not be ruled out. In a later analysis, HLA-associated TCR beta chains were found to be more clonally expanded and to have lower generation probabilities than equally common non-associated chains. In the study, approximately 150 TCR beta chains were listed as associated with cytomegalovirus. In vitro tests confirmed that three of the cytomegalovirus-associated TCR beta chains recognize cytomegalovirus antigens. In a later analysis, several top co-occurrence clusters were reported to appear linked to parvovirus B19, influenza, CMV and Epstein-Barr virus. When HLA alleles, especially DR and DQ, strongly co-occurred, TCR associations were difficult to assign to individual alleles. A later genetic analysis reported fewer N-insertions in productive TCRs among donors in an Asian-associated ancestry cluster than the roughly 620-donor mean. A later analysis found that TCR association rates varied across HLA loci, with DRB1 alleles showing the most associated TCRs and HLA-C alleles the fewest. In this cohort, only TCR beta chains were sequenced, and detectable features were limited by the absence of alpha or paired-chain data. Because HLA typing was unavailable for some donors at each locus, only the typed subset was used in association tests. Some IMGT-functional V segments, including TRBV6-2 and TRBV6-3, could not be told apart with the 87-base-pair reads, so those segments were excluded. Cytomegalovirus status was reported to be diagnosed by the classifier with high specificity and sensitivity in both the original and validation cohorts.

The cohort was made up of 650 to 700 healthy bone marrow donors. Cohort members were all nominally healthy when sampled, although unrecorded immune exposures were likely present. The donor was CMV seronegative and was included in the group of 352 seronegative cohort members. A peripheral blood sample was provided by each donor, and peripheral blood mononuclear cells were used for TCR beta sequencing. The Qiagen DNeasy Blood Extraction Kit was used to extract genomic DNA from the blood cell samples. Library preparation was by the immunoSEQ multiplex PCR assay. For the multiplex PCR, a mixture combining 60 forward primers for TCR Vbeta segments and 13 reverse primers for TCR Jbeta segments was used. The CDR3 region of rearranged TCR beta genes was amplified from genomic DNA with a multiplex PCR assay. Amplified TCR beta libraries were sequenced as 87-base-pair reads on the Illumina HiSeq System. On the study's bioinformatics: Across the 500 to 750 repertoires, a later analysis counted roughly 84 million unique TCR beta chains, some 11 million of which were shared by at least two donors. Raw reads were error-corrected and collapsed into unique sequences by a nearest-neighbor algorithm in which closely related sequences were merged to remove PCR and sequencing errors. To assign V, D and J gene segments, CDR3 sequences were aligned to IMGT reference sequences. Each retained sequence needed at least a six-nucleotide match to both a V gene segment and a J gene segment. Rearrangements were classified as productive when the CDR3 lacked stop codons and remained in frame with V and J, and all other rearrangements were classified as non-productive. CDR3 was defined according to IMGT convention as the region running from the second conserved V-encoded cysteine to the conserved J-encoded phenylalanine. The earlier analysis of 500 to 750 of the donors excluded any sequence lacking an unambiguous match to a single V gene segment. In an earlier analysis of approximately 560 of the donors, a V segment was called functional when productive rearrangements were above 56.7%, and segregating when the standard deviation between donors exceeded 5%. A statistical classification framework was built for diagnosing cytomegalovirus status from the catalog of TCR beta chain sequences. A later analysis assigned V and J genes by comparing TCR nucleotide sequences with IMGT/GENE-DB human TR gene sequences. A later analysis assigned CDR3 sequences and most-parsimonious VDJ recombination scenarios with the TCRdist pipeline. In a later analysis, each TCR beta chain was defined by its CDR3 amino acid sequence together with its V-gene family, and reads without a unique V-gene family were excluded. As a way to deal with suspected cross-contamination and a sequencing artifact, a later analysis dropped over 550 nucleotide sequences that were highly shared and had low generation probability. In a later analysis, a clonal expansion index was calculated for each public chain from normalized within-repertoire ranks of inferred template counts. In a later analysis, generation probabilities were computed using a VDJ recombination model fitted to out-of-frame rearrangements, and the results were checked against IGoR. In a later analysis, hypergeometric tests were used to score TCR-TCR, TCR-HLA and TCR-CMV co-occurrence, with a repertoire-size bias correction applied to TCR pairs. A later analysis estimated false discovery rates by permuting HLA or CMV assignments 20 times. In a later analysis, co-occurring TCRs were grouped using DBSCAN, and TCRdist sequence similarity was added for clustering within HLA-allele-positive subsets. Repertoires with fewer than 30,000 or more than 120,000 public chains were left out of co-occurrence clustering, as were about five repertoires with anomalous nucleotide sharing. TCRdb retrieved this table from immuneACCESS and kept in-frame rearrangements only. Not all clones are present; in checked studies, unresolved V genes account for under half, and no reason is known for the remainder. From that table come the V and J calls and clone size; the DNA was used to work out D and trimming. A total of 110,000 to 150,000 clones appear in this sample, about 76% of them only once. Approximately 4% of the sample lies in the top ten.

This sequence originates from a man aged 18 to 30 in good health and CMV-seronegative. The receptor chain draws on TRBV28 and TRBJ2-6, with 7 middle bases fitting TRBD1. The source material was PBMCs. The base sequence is TGTGCCAGCAGTATAAGACAGGGAAGGGCCAACGTCCTGACTTTC. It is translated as CASSIRQGRANVLTF.